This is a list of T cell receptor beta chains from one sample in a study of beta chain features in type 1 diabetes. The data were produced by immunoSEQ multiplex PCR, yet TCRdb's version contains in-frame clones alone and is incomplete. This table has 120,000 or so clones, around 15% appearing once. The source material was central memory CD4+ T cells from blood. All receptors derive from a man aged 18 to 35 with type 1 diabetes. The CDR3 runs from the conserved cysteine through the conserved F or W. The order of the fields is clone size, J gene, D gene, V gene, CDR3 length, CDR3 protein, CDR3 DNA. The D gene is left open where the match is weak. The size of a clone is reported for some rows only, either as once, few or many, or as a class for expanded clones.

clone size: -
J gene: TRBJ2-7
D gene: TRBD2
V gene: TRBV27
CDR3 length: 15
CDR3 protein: CASTPWGSGIGGQYF
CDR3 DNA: TGTGCCAGCACCCCCTGGGGTAGCGGGATAGGAGGGCAGTACTTC

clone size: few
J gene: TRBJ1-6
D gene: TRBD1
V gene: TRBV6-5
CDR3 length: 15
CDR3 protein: CASSPRDSFGVPLHF
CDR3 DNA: TGTGCCAGCAGTCCCCGGGACAGCTTTGGTGTCCCGCTCCACTTT

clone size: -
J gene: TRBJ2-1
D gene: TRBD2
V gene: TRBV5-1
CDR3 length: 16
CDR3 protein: CASSDQAGGSYNEQFF
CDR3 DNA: TGCGCCAGCAGCGACCAAGCGGGAGGCTCCTACAATGAGCAGTTCTTC

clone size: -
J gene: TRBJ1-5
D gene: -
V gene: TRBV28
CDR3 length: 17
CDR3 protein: CASSSGQSFADNQPQHF
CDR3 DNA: TGTGCCAGCAGTTCAGGACAGTCCTTTGCCGACAATCAGCCCCAGCATTTT

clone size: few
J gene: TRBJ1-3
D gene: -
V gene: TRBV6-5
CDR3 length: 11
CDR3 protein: CASRYGNTIYF
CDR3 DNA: TGTGCCAGCCGATATGGAAACACCATATATTTT

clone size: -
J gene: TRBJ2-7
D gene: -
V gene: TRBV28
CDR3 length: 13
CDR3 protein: CAVDGAPKYEQYF
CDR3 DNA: TGTGCTGTTGACGGGGCACCAAAATACGAGCAGTACTTC

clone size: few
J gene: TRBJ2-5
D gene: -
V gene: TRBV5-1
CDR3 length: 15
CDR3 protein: CASSFSGTAEETQYF
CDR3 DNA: TGCGCCAGCAGCTTTTCCGGGACTGCGGAAGAGACCCAGTACTTC

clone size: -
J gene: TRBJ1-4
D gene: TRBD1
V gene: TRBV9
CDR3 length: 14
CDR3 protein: CASSAQGAGEKLFF
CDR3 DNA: TGTGCCAGCAGTGCACAGGGGGCGGGAGAAAAACTGTTTTTT

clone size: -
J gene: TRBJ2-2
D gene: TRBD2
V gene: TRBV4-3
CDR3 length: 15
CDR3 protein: CASSHERGHGGELFF
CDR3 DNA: TGCGCCAGCAGCCATGAGCGGGGGCATGGGGGGGAGCTGTTTTTT

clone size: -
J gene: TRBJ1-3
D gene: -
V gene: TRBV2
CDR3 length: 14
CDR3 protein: CASSSGASGNTIYF
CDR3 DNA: TGTGCCAGCAGTTCAGGGGCCTCTGGAAACACCATATATTTT

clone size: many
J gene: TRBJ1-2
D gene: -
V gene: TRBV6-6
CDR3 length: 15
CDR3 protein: CASSYPPGADYGYTF
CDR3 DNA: TGTGCCAGCAGTTACCCCCCGGGGGCGGACTATGGCTACACCTTC

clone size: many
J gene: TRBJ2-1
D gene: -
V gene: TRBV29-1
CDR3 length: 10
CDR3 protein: CSVGDGEQFF
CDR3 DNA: TGCAGCGTAGGGGATGGTGAGCAGTTCTTC

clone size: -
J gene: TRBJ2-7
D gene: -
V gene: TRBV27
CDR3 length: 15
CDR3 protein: CASSIAGTQTYEQYF
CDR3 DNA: TGTGCCAGCTCGATCGCCGGGACACAGACTTACGAGCAGTACTTC

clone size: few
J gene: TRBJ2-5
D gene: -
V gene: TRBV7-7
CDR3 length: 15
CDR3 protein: CASSPLRGSQETQYF
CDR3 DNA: TGTGCTAGCAGCCCATTAAGGGGGAGCCAAGAGACCCAGTACTTC

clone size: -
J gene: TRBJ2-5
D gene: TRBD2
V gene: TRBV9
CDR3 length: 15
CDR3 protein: CASSPGGTRQETQYF
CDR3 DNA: TGTGCCAGCAGCCCGGGGGGAACCCGACAAGAGACCCAGTACTTC

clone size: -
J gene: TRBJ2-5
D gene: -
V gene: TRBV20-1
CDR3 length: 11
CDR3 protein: CSGFSRGTQYF
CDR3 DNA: TGCAGTGGGTTCTCCCGGGGGACCCAGTACTTC

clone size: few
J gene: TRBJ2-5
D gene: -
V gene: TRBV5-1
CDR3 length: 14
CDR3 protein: CASSFSDGVGTQYF
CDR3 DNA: TGCGCCAGCAGCTTTTCGGACGGAGTGGGGACCCAGTACTTC

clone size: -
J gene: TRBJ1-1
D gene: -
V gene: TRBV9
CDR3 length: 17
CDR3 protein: CASSPRRGERSETEAFF
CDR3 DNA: TGTGCCAGCAGCCCCCGTAGGGGCGAGAGGTCTGAGACTGAAGCTTTCTTT

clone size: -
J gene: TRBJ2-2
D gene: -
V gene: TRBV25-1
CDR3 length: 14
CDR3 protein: CASGSRTNTGELFF
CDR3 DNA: TGTGCCAGCGGCAGCCGAACGAACACCGGGGAGCTGTTTTTT

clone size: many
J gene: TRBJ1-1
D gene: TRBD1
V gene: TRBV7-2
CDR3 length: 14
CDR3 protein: CASSPGTGTKEAFF
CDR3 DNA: TGTGCCAGCAGCCCAGGGACAGGAACTAAGGAAGCTTTCTTT

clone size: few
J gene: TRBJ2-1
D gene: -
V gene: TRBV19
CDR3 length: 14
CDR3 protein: CASSITGAYNEQFF
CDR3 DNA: TGTGCCAGTAGTATAACCGGGGCCTACAATGAGCAGTTCTTC

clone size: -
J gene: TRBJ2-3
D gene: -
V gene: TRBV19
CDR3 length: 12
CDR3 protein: CASSIRVDTQYF
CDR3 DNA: TGTGCCAGTAGTATTCGGGTGGATACGCAGTATTTT

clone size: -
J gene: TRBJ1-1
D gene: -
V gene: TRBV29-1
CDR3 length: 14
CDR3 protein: CSVEGQLMNTEAFF
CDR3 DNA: TGCAGCGTTGAGGGACAACTCATGAACACTGAAGCTTTCTTT

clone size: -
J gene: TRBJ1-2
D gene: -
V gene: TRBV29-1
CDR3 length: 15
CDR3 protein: CSVGQGQSENYGYTF
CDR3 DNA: TGCAGCGTCGGGCAGGGTCAATCTGAGAACTATGGCTACACCTTC

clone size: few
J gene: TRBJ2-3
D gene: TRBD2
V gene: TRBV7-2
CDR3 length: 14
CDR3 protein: CASTLGGGTDTQYF
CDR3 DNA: TGTGCCAGCACCCTCGGGGGGGGCACAGATACGCAGTATTTT

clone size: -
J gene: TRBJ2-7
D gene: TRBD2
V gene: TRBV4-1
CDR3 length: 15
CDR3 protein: CASSQVSGGADEQYF
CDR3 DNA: TGCGCCAGCAGCCAAGTGAGCGGGGGGGCTGACGAGCAGTACTTC

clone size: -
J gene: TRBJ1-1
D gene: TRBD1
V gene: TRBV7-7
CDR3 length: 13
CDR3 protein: CASSPTGATEAFF
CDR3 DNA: TGTGCTAGCAGCCCAACAGGGGCCACTGAAGCTTTCTTT

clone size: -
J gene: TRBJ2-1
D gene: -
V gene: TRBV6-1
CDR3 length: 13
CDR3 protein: CASSEVGRNEQFF
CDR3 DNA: TGTGCCAGCAGTGAGGTGGGGCGGAATGAGCAGTTCTTC

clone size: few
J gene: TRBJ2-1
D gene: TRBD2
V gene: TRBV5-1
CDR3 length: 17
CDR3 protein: CASSLAGRTRHLDEQFF
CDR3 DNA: TGCGCCAGCAGCTTGGCGGGAAGGACTAGGCATCTGGATGAGCAGTTCTTC